This paragraph reports one TCR beta chain. Antigen unknown. TCR alpha and TCR beta cDNA libraries carrying sample barcodes and UMIs came from 5'RACE with constant-segment primers. TCRdb reprocessed the 5' RACE reads via MiXCR and lists one record per CDR3 protein. The sample has 400,000 to 500,000 distinct CDR3 sequences; roughly 26% are singletons. The CDR3 has 15 amino acids. Germline assignment: CDR1 KGHSH and CDR2 LQKENI. V was clipped by 3 bases and J by 4 bases; unmatched bases: 8. The data stem from a study of T-cell memory formation after mild COVID-19. Across the study: There were largely donor-specific TCR clusters.

General study points: CM and EM subsets held most contracting CD4+ clones; EMRA held CD8+ ones. Clones that shrank (day 15 to 85) were balanced CD4/CD8, whereas later expanders leaned CD4+.

The sample taken for sequencing was PBMCs or a T cell subset sorted from them (not recorded which). V is TRBV18 and J is TRBJ1-1; 7 nucleotides match TRBD1. The TCR sequence derives from an adult woman who had mild COVID-19 (a few samples of this study predate the infection). Cell type and time point are not known. Here the CDR3 reads CASSPPGQSFTEAFF. As DNA, the CDR3 is TGTGCCAGCTCACCTCCGGGACAGTCGTTCACTGAAGCTTTCTTT.